These T cell receptor beta chains were read from a single sample in a study of blood T cell repertoires in COVID-19. Generated by immunoSEQ multiplex PCR, the TCRdb table keeps only in-frame clones and is missing some. The data show approximately 360,000 clones, with roughly 90% seen just once and more than 1% held by the top ten. The sample consisted of peripheral blood. These receptors came from a man aged 35-49 years with acute or convalescent COVID-19. CDR3s include the opening cysteine and the closing phenylalanine or tryptophan. The order of the fields is V gene, D gene, J gene, CDR3 DNA, CDR3 protein. A D gene is named only where the DNA matches it firmly.

V: TRBV7-9; D: TRBD1; J: TRBJ1-2; DNA: TGTGCCAGCAGCTTAGAATACCGGGACAGGGAGCTGGGTGGCTACACCTTC; CDR3: CASSLEYRDRELGGYTF
V: TRBV6-5; D: TRBD2; J: TRBJ2-5; DNA: TGTGCCAGCAGTCCCGGGGGGGAGACCCAGTACTTC; CDR3: CASSPGGETQYF
V: TRBV6-6; D: -; J: TRBJ1-1; DNA: TGTGCCAGCAGTCCCTCGGGAAGGAGCACTGAAGCTTTCTTT; CDR3: CASSPSGRSTEAFF
V: TRBV6-1; D: -; J: TRBJ1-3; DNA: TGTGCCAGCAGTGAACAGGGAATTGGAAACACCATATATTTT; CDR3: CASSEQGIGNTIYF
V: TRBV7-2; D: -; J: TRBJ2-5; DNA: TGTGCCAGCAGCTTAGGGCTTTTGGCCCAGTACTTC; CDR3: CASSLGLLAQYF
V: TRBV10-3; D: -; J: TRBJ1-1; DNA: TGTGCCATCAAGGGGGGGTCCCACACTGAAGCTTTCTTT; CDR3: CAIKGGSHTEAFF
V: TRBV3-1/TRBV3-2; D: TRBD1; J: TRBJ1-1; DNA: TGTGCCAGCAGCCAATACGGACAGGACCACACTGAAGCTTTCTTT; CDR3: CASSQYGQDHTEAFF
V: TRBV9; D: -; J: TRBJ1-2; DNA: TGTGCCAGCAGCGCAAGGGCCGGGAGCTATGGCTACACCTTC; CDR3: CASSARAGSYGYTF
V: TRBV9; D: TRBD2; J: TRBJ2-1; DNA: TGTGCCAGCAGCGCCTCCGGACTAGCGGGAGTCGAGCAGTTCTTC; CDR3: CASSASGLAGVEQFF
V: TRBV6-1; D: -; J: TRBJ1-5; DNA: TGTGCCAGCAGTGAGATTCGCGGACCCCAGCATTTT; CDR3: CASSEIRGPQHF
V: TRBV4-3; D: -; J: TRBJ2-2; DNA: TGCGCCAGCAGCCAAGTTCTAGGGGACACCGGGGAGCTGTTTTTT; CDR3: CASSQVLGDTGELFF
V: TRBV3-1/TRBV3-2; D: TRBD1; J: TRBJ1-2; DNA: TGTGCCAGCAGCCACCACGGACAGGCTCTTGGCTATGGCTACACCTTC; CDR3: CASSHHGQALGYGYTF
V: TRBV15; D: TRBD1; J: TRBJ1-5; DNA: TGTGCCACCAGCAGAGACAGGGGGTCCAATCAGCCCCAGCATTTT; CDR3: CATSRDRGSNQPQHF